This T cell receptor (beta chain) was obtained from a study of CD8+ T cells in alopecia areata. On this clone: Its antigen is not known.

Treatment of the sample: oral pan-JAK inhibitor, 5-10 mg twice daily. CDR1 and CDR2 (germline): PRHDT, FYEKMQ (reference sequence). CDR3 length equals 15 residues. V dropped 4 bases and J dropped 8; count of bases not matched to a gene: 8. Study-wide findings and caveats: Scalp samples also contribute reads from the resident alphabeta T cells found in normal skin. Scalp clonality, together with expanded CD8+ clones among the top 100, fell significantly with tofacitinib.

As the sequencing template, cDNA was produced by extracting RNA and reverse transcribing it. Repertoires were generated with immunoSEQ multiplex PCR, while TCRdb's copy carries only in-frame clones and drops some. The sample carries 150,000 to 200,000 clones, roughly 53% recorded once. Sequenced material: CD8+ T cells sorted from blood, taken at week 24, from a patient treated with tofacitinib. The chain has TRBV13 and TRBJ2-4; 10 positions agree with TRBD1. The source of this sequence is a human donor with alopecia areata. CDR3 nucleotides: TGTGCCAGCAGCTCCCGGGACAGGGGTGTGGACATTCAGTACTTC. Translation gives CASSSRDRGVDIQYF. Using reference TRBV13 and TRBJ2-4 for the parts outside the CDR3, the full variable domain is AAGVIQSPRHLIKEKRETATLKCYPIPRHDTVYWYQQGPGQDPQFLISFYEKMQSDKGSIPDRFSAQQFSDYHSELNMSSLELGDSALYFCASSSRDRGVDIQYFGAGTRLSVL.